This T cell receptor (beta chain) stems from a study of response to subunit inactivated influenza vaccine. Germline CDR1 is MNHNS and CDR2 is SASEGT. The CDR3 is 15 amino acids. Trimming stripped 7 bases from V and 3 bases from J, with 19 bases between. TCRdb analysed the RT-PCR reads with MiXCR anew, one entry per CDR3 protein. The sample records about 540,000 distinct CDR3 sequences, roughly 25% being singletons. These data were also reused for a study on T cells expressing NK-cell markers. According to that study: What made the TCR beta cDNA was 5'RACE template switching with UMIs. The TCR beta repertoires were obtained from sorted CD3+CD56+NKG2C+, CD3+CD56+NKG2C- and CD3+CD56-NKG2C+ T cells.

The rearrangement uses TRBV6-1 and TRBJ2-7; D tentatively reads TRBD1 or TRBD2 (5 bases each). The sequenced sample was CD4+ T cells sorted from PBMCs, obtained approximately 13 days after vaccination. The TCR comes from a man over 45 who received an inactivated influenza vaccine. The CDR3 spells CASMGVGLSLYEQYF. In nucleotides, the CDR3 is TGTGCCAGCATGGGGGTGGGCCTATCTCTCTACGAGCAGTACTTC.